This T cell receptor beta chain originates from a study of CD8 T cells in ankylosing spondylitis. Trimming took 4 bases from V and 5 from J, leaving 17 bases between them. In germline, CDR1 is SGHTA, CDR2 FQGNSA. The CDR3 contains 15 residues. This clonotype was counted only a few times. No antigen is known for it. Overall study findings and caveats: Clones that were linked to disease were CD8+ and were relatively rare in peripheral blood. Seemingly distinctive of ankylosing spondylitis blood was a TCR beta motif formed by eight highly homologous variants. Previous work reported some of these motif variants in the synovial fluid and blood of reactive arthritis. Clones tied to disease were said to be significantly enriched in matched ankylosing spondylitis synovial fluid.

Each CDR3 protein gets one entry after TCRdb re-called the 5' RACE reads with MiXCR. The repertoire holds 350,000 or so distinct CDR3 sequences, 6.5% to 10% seen once, with roughly 15% in the top ten. The chain recombines TRBV7-2 with TRBJ1-2; maybe TRBD1 (5 bases). Sequencing input: blood, either unsorted or a sorted T cell fraction (not recorded which). The source of this sequence is a male donor with ankylosing spondylitis. CDR3 bases: TGTGCCAGCAGCTCAAAAGGGGCGGGGTCGTATGGCTACACCTTC. Translating gives CASSSKGAGSYGYTF.